The present T cell receptor beta chain was sequenced within a study of T cells in Graves' hyperthyroidism and ophthalmopathy. Study-wide background: Peripheral blood samples were taken at initial diagnosis, prior to any treatment.

V shed 4 bases and J shed 4 bases, with 11 bases lying between them. This CDR3 is 14 amino acids long. Germline V lookup: CDR1 WNHNN, CDR2 SYGVQD (reference sequence). It was RNA transcripts that yielded the amplified TCR beta CDR3 regions. HTBI primers were employed in a first-round RT-PCR of the TCR CDR3. TCRdb itself ran the multiplex PCR reads through MiXCR, one entry per CDR3 protein. The profile covers some 200,000 distinct CDR3 sequences, with around 17% appearing a single time and roughly 49% taken by the ten largest. Each patient was aged 18 to 65 and had newly diagnosed hyperthyroidism of under 2 months' duration. PBMCs were obtained from 10 ml fresh peripheral blood. This clonotype turned up a few times.

The receptor comes from a woman in her fifties or sixties with Graves' hyperthyroidism. This rearrangement joins TRBV10-1 to TRBJ1-3, with D possibly being TRBD1 (5 bases). The sample comprised blood. The CDR3 DNA is TGCGCCAGCAGTGTCGGAGGGGTCGGAAACACCATATATTTT. Its protein is CASSVGGVGNTIYF.